This entry describes one T cell receptor beta chain. Germline V gene sequence: CDR1 LNHDA, CDR2 SQIVND (reference sequence). This CDR3 has 15 amino acids. Losses at the gene ends were 3 bases for V and 2 bases for J; bases not matched to a gene: 3. Sequencing used immunoSEQ multiplex PCR; TCRdb keeps in-frame clones, though not all of them. In the table there are more than 200,000 clones, approximately 84% of which are singletons. The data were obtained in a study of blood T cell repertoires in COVID-19. The TCR was taken from a man between 35 and 55 years old who had recovered from COVID-19. The sequenced material came from PBMCs or T cells enriched from blood (not recorded which). This chain connects TRBV19 to TRBJ1-5; TRBD1 agrees at 8 bases. The CDR3 bases are TGTGCCAGTAGTATCAACAGGGGGGGCAATCAGCCCCAGCATTTT. It translates to CASSINRGGNQPQHF.